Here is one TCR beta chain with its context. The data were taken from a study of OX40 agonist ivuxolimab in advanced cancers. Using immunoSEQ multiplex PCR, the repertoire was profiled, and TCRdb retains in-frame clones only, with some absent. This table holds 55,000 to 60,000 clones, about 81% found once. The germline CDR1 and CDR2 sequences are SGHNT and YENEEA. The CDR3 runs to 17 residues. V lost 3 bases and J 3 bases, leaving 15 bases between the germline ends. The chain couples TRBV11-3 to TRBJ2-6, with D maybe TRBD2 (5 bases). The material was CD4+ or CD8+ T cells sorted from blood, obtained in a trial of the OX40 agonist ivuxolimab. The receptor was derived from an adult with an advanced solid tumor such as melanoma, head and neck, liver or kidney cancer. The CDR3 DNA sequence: TGTGCCAGCAGCTTCCGAGGGTCTCCTAATGGGGCCAACGTCCTGACTTTC. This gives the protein CASSFRGSPNGANVLTF.